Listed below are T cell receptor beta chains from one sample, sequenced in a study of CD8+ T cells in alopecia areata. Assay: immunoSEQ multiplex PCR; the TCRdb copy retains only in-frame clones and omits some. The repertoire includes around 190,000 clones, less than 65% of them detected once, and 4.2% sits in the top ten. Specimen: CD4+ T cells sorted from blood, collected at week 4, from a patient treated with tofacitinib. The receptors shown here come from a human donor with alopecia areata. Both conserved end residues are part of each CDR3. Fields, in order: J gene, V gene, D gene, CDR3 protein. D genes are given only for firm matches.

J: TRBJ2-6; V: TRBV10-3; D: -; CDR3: CAIRGDTSGANVLTF
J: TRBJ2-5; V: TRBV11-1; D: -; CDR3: CASSADPGPQETQYF
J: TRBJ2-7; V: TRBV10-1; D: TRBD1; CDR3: CASSDPGQGEYEQYF
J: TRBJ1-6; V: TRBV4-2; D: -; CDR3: CASSPIRPGVSYNSPLHF
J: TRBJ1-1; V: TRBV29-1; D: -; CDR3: CSVHRNTEAFF
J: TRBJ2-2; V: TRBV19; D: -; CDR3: CASSGTHTGELFF
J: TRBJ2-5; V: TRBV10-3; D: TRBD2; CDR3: CAIRAGVQETQYF
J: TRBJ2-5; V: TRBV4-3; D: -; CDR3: CASSHRGLAITIQETQYF
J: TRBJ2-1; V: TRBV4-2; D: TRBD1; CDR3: CASSQPQGDNEQFF
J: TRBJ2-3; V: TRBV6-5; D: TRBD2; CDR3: CASSRSGVGTDTQYF
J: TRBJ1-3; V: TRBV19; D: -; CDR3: CASQQQSSGNTIYF
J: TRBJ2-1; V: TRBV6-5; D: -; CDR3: CASSCPVPYSYNEQFF
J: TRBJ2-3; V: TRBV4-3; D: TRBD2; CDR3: CASSHRLAGESTDTQYF
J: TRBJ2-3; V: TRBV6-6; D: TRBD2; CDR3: CASTAGGLYTDTQYF
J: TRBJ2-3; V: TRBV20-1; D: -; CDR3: CSADILDTQYF
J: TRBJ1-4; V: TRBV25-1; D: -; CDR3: CASSEVVGFEKLFF
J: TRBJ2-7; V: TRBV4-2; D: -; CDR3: CASSQEGSSPYEQYF
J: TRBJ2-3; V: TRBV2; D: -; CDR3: CASMNDRQGNTQYF
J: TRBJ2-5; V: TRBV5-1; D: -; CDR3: CASSLEGLAIETQYF
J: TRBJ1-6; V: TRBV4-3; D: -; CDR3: CASSQEGQLNSPLHF
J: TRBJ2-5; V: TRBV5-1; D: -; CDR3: CASSLGRFQETQYF
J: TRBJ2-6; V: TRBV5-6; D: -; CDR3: CASSPRSGANVLTF
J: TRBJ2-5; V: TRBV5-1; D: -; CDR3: CASSPQVTQETQYF
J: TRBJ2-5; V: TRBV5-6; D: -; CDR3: CASAEVGQETQYF
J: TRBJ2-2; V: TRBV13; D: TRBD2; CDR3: CASSSSGGAGELFF
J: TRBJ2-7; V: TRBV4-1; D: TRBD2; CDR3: CASRGVGGGADEQYF
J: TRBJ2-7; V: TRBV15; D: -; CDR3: CATSRARFGEQYF
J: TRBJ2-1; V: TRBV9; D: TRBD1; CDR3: CASSVGTGGKQFF
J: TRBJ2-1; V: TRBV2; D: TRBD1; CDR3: CASSWDRSNEQFF
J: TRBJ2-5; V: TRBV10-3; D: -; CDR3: CASGEETQYF
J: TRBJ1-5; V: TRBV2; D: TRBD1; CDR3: CASRPGTGASQPQHF
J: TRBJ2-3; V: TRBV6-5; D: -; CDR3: CASRTGLQDTQYF
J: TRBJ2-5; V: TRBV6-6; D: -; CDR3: CATVQLARETQYF
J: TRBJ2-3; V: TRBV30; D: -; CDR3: CAWSVERPLRTDTQYF
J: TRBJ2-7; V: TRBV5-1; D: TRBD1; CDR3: CASSLTGGIYEQYF
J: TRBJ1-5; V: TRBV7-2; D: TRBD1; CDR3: CASSLYEGQGSHF
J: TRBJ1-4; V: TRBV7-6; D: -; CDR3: CASSTRAGAVGEKLFF
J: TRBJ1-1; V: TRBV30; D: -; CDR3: CAWSGLLTEAFF
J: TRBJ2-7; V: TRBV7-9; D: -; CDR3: CASSLGRLIYEQYF
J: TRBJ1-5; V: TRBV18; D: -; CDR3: CASSPGRDQPQHF
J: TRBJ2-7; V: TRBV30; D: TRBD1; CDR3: CAYRDSYEQYF
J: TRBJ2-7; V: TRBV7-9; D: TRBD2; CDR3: CASSLGRSGGDEQYF
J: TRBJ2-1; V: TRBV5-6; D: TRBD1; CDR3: CASSSVMTGQASNEQFF
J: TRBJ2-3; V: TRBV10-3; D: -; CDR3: CAISAHSGGAGDTQYF
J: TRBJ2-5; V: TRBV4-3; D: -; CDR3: CASSQDRGQDVETQYF
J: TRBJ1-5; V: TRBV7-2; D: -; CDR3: CASSPQPGAGQPQHF
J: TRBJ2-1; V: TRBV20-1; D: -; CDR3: CSAITYNEQFF
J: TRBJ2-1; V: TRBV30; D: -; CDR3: CARRVATGYNEQFF
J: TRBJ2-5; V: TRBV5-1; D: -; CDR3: CASSFRGEWETQYF
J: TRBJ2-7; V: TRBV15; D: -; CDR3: CATSRDGGGQREQYF
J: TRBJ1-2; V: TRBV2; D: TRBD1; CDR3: CASSRVGQDNYGYTF
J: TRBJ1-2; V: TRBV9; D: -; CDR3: CASSVGGDGYTF